This TCR beta chain was profiled in a study of T cell repertoires in cytomegalovirus infection. The wider study: Public signatures in TCR beta pointed to CMV infection and matching HLA type. Study findings and constraints: The study identified carriers of CMV plus the relevant HLA from cumulative public TCR beta family frequency. HLA-C-restricted CMV clonotypes gave the most frequent clonotype in two of eight donors.

The germline V and J ends were trimmed by 0 bases and 3 bases, with 14 bases remaining between them. The germline V gene encodes CDR1 SGHRS and CDR2 YFSETQ. This CDR3 has 16 amino acids. Each CDR3 protein gets one entry after TCRdb re-called the reads with MiXCR. The sample carries 150,000 to 200,000 distinct CDR3 sequences, 25% to 30% recorded once. This clonotype has more than one count but fewer than ten. Its antigen is not identified. This receptor was taken from a human donor in good health (CMV status not recorded). Some clones in this sample may be carry-over from other donors' samples. Sequenced sample: PBMCs. The rearrangement links TRBV5-1 to TRBJ2-3; no firm D call. Here the CDR3 reads CASSLEGRSRTDTQYF. The CDR3 DNA sequence: TGCGCCAGCAGCTTGGAAGGCAGATCTAGGACAGATACGCAGTATTTT.